This T cell receptor (beta chain) was profiled in a study of molecular identifiers for immune sequencing clone quantification. TCRdb ran MiXCR on the PCR reads and lists one entry per CDR3 protein. The table has 300,000 to 400,000 distinct CDR3 sequences, about a fifth seen once; the top ten hold approximately 0.8%. This clonotype was detected many times. This TCR was sampled from a human donor in good health. Some libraries in this study had Jurkat cell RNA spiked in. Sample: naive CD8+ T cells from blood, with Jurkat cell RNA spiked in. As for subset: FACS-sorted CD8+CD4-CCR7+CD45RA+ naive T cells.

The CDR3 region has the DNA TGCAGTGTCCTCACAGGGGAGGGCGGGGAGCTGTTTTTT. Translating gives CSVLTGEGGELFF. V is TRBV20-1 and J is TRBJ2-2, with D possibly called TRBD1 or TRBD2 (7 bases each). V lost 7 bases to trimming and J lost 7 bases, with 16 bases between them. The germline V gene has CDR1 DFQATT and CDR2 SNEGSKA (reference sequence). CDR3 length: 13 residues.